This T cell receptor beta chain originates from a study of radiotherapy plus CTLA-4 blockade in lung cancer. The protocol was immunoSEQ multiplex PCR, while the TCRdb copy is restricted to in-frame clones and leaves out a portion. Here the sample spans 100,000 or so clones, about 83% being singletons. The V segment lost 4 bases and the J segment 4 bases; nucleotides outside the gene matches: 6. The V gene's germline CDR1 is SGDLS and CDR2 YYNGEE. This CDR3 is built from 14 residues. The rearrangement joins TRBV9 to TRBJ2-3; 7 nucleotides align to TRBD1. This TCR derives from a human donor with non-small cell lung cancer that progressed on radiotherapy plus ipilimumab. The sequencing used peripheral blood, collected from a patient treated with radiotherapy plus ipilimumab. In nucleotides, the CDR3 is TGTGCCAGCAGCTCGGGACAGAGGGCAGATACGCAGTATTTT. Residues: CASSSGQRADTQYF.